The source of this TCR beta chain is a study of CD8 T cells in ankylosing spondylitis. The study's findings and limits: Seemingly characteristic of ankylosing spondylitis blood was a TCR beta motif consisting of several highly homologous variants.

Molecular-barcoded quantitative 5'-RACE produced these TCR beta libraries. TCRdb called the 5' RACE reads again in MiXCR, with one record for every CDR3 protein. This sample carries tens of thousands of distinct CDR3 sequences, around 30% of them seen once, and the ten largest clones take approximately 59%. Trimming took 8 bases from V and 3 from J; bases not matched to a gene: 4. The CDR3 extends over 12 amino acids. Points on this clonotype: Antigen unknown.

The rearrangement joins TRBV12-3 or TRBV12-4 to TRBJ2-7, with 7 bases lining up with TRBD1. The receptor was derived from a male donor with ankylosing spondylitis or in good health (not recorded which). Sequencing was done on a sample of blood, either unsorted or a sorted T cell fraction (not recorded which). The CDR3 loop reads CASRDSLYEQYF. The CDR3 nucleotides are TGTGCCAGCCGGGACAGCCTCTACGAGCAGTACTTC.